This entry lists 20 T cell receptor beta chains sequenced from one sample in a study of blood T cells in healthy people across ages. The use of a sample-barcoded 5' primer and a J-beta primer mix characterized a second PCR of about 6 to 12 cycles. TCRdb re-called the 5' RACE reads with MiXCR, one entry per CDR3 protein. The profile shows about 540,000 distinct CDR3 sequences, about 24% of them singletons. These data also formed part of another study, on T cells of mothers and their children.

Source material: blood. These receptors originate from a boy aged 10-17 years in good health.

For the CDR3, the DNA is TGCGCCAGCAGCCAAGTCGTAATGCTAGCGGGGGGCGTCACCGGGGAGCTGTTTTTT. This encodes CASSQVVMLAGGVTGELFF. The genes are TRBV4-1 and TRBJ2-2; 11 nucleotides match TRBD2. The germline V gene has CDR1 MGHRA and CDR2 YSYEKL. The CDR3 loop spans 19 amino acids. V was pared by 1 base and J by 4 bases, with 11 bases of the junction left unmatched.

Regarding this clonotype: Mismatch with germline at one junction end may stem from a read error. This chain joins TRBV4-3 and TRBJ1-1; D is unresolved. Germline assignment: CDR1 LGHNA and CDR2 YSLEER. The CDR3 covers 14 residues. This CDR3 reads CASSQASYNTAAFF. The CDR3 DNA reads as TGCGCCAGCAGCCAAGCATCGTATAACACTGCAGCTTTCTTT.

Concerning this clonotype: At one end, the junction sequence differs from germline, possibly due to a read error. The J gene is TRBJ2-1, the V gene TRBV7-8, with a tentative D call TRBD1 (7 bases). The CDR3 runs 15 residues. Germline V CDR1 and CDR2: SGHVS, FQNEAQ. For the CDR3, the DNA is TGTGCCGGCAGCTTGTCGGCAGGGGGGTACAATGAGCAGTTCTTC. This translates into CAGSLSAGGYNEQFF.

As regards this clonotype: The CDR3 ends on some other residue instead of the conserved phenylalanine or tryptophan, so this is likely a read error. The V gene is TRBV2, the J gene TRBJ2-7, with D perhaps TRBD2 (5 bases). V gave up 6 bases and J gave up 7 bases, with 22 bases separating them. The CDR3 has 15 residues. CDR1 is SNHLY, CDR2 FYNNEI, per germline. CDR3 sequence: CASRGVGKKEVEQYC. The CDR3 coding sequence is TGTGCCAGCAGGGGTGTGGGAAAGAAGGAGGTGGAGCAGTACTGC.

The rearrangement uses TRBV27 and TRBJ1-2, with D unresolved. Germline values: CDR1 MNHEY, CDR2 SMNVEV (reference sequence). CDR3 length: 13 residues. Trimming stripped 3 bases from V and 6 bases from J, with 11 bases between. CDR3 residues: CASSFSGLDGYTF. DNA for the CDR3: TGTGCCAGCAGTTTTAGTGGGTTGGATGGCTACACCTTC.

The chain uses TRBV20-1 and TRBJ2-2; D is perhaps TRBD1 (6 bases). Deletions cut 0 bases from V and 7 bases from J, with 15 bases between. The CDR3 extends over 15 amino acids. Germline CDR1 and CDR2: DFQATT and SNEGSKA (reference sequence). CDR3 in DNA: TGCAGTGCTAGAGATCCCGCAGGGGCGGACGGGGAGCTGTTTTTT. It translates to CSARDPAGADGELFF.

The V call is TRBV19, the J call TRBJ1-2; the match to TRBD1 covers 7 bases. From germline, CDR1 is LNHDA and CDR2 SQIVND (reference sequence). Trimming removed 5 bases from V and 1 base from J; junction bases left unmatched: 7. The CDR3 runs 15 residues. CDR3 loop: CASSFRTGDNYGYTF. In DNA form, the CDR3 reads TGTGCCAGTAGTTTCCGGACAGGAGATAACTATGGCTACACCTTC. The complete variable domain, with remaining parts taken from reference TRBV19 and TRBJ1-2, reads DGGITQSPKYLFRKEGQNVTLSCEQNLNHDAMYWYRQDPGQGLRLIYYSQIVNDFQKGDIAEGYSVSREKKESFPLTVTSAQKNPTAFYLCASSFRTGDNYGYTFGSGTRLTVV.

This clonotype was picked up a small number of times. The chain carries TRBV5-6 and TRBJ2-2; no reliable D call. V was trimmed by 3 bases and J by 7 bases, leaving 10 bases between them. Germline CDR1 is SGHDT and CDR2 is YYEEEE. The CDR3 is 13 amino acids. The CDR3: CASSSDLYGELFF. DNA for the CDR3: TGTGCCAGCAGCTCCGACCTATACGGGGAGCTGTTTTTT.

The J gene is TRBJ1-5, the V gene TRBV19; possibly TRBD1 for D (5 bases). The CDR3 contains 16 residues. Germline values: CDR1 LNHDA, CDR2 SQIVND (reference sequence). Deletions cut 4 bases from V and 4 bases from J, with 17 bases between. CDR3 in amino acids: CASSRGLSIVNQPQHF. In nucleotides, the CDR3 is TGTGCCAGTAGTAGGGGGTTGAGCATCGTGAATCAGCCCCAGCATTTT.

This chain's CDR3 is CSVADRELYGQYF. DNA for the CDR3: TGCAGCGTTGCGGACAGGGAGTTATACGGGCAGTACTTC. The rearrangement links TRBV29-1 to TRBJ2-5; 8 nucleotides match TRBD1. V trimming: 4 bases; J trimming: 11 bases; junction bases outside the gene matches: 12. Germline V gene lookup returns CDR1 SQVTM and CDR2 ANQGSEA. The CDR3 is 13 amino acids.

The V call is TRBV5-1, the J call TRBJ2-2; 10 bases are a match to TRBD2. The CDR3 is 18 residues long. Germline lookup yields CDR1 SGHRS and CDR2 YFSETQ. V lost 1 base to trimming and J lost 1 base; unmatched junction nucleotides: 7. Here the CDR3 reads CASSLLLTSGLNTGELFF. CDR3 in DNA: TGCGCCAGCAGCTTGCTTCTGACTAGCGGGCTGAACACCGGGGAGCTGTTTTTT.

In regard to this clonotype: The junction differs from germline at one of its ends, possibly a read error. CDR3: CASSQEDGTNFNYGYTF. In DNA form, the CDR3 reads TGCGCCAGTAGCCAGGAAGACGGGACAAACTTCAACTATGGCTACACCTTC. The chain is built from TRBV4-1 and TRBJ1-2; tentatively, D is TRBD1 (6 bases). This CDR3 is 17 amino acids long. The germline V gene encodes CDR1 MGHRA and CDR2 YSYEKL.

This chain uses TRBV27 with TRBJ1-2, with D possibly being TRBD1 (5 bases). Per germline, CDR1 MNHEY and CDR2 SMNVEV (reference sequence). V dropped 2 bases and J dropped 2 bases, with 9 bases sitting between them. The CDR3 has 14 residues. CDR3 DNA: TGTGCCAGCAGTTTACAGGGTTCCAACTATGGCTACACCTTC. This sequence encodes CASSLQGSNYGYTF.

This clonotype was counted only a few times. Here the CDR3 omits its conserved ending phenylalanine or tryptophan, so a read error is the likely source. V and J are TRBV6-2 or TRBV6-3 and TRBJ2-7; D perhaps matches TRBD1 (6 bases). The CDR3 runs to 17 residues. Germline CDR1 reads MNHEY; CDR2 reads SVGEGT. The V gene lost 6 bases and the J gene lost 2 bases, with 23 bases spanning the gap. The CDR3: CASRRNRASEVTYEQYL. The DNA of the CDR3 is TGTGCCAGCAGGAGAAACAGGGCCAGCGAAGTCACCTACGAGCAGTACCTC.

The rearrangement links TRBV4-3 to TRBJ2-1, with 7 nucleotides matching TRBD2. The CDR3 consists of 17 residues. Germline V gene sequence: CDR1 LGHNA, CDR2 YSLEER. The V segment lost 1 base and the J segment 5 bases; nucleotides outside the gene matches: 11. CDR3 sequence reads: CASSQGSGLTGDNEQFF. CDR3 sequence (DNA): TGCGCCAGCAGCCAAGGCTCGGGACTAACGGGTGACAATGAGCAGTTCTTC.

This clonotype was observed a few times. V and J are TRBV7-9 and TRBJ1-1; D ambiguous. V shed 5 bases and J shed 12 bases, with 10 bases lying between them. Germline V gives CDR1 SEHNR, CDR2 FQNEAQ (reference sequence). The CDR3 extends over 10 amino acids. CDR3: CASSPPPTFF. The CDR3 DNA sequence: TGTGCCAGCAGCCCCCCCCCGACTTTCTTT.

Concerning this clonotype: Mismatch with germline at one junction end may stem from a read error. This chain links TRBV5-5 with TRBJ2-5, with D uncertain. The better agreement between TRBJ2-1 and the DNA end casts doubt on the J call. This CDR3 spans 16 amino acids. CDR1 SGHKS and CDR2 YYEKEE come from the germline V gene (reference sequence). The CDR3 protein is CASSAELLSSYNDQFF. The CDR3 DNA sequence: TGTGCCAGCAGCGCTGAACTCCTGAGCTCCTACAATGACCAGTTCTTC.

The chain employs TRBV10-3 and TRBJ2-7, with 12 positions matching TRBD2. This CDR3 is built from 15 residues. In germline, CDR1 is ENHRY, CDR2 SYGVKD. Trimming at V came to 2 bases and at J to 6 bases, leaving 5 bases not matched to a gene. The CDR3: CAISEGELAGGEQYF. CDR3 nucleotides: TGTGCCATCAGTGAGGGGGAACTAGCGGGAGGCGAGCAGTACTTC.

The chain uses TRBV9 and TRBJ1-4; 7 bases map to TRBD1. V was pared by 3 bases and J by 7 bases, with 3 bases of the junction left unmatched. Germline V CDR1 and CDR2: SGDLS, YYNGEE. This CDR3 spans 13 amino acids. The CDR3 bases are TGTGCCAGCAGCGCAGGGGGAGGTGAAAAACTGTTTTTT. Its translation: CASSAGGGEKLFF.

CDR3 DNA sequence: TGCGCCAGCAGCCATGGACGGGGGGGGTATGGCTACACCTTC. Translating it yields CASSHGRGGYGYTF. V gene TRBV4-3 combines with J gene TRBJ1-2, with TRBD1 as a possible D gene (5 bases). Trimming shortened V by 3 bases and J by 5 bases, and 13 bases separated the two germline ends. Germline CDR1 is LGHNA and CDR2 is YSLEER. This CDR3 region has 14 residues.